Below, 23 T cell receptor beta chains from the same sample are listed, as sequenced in a study of post-analysis software for immune sequencing data (dated by TCRdb to 2015 to 2017). Study-wide conclusions, independent of this receptor: Patients showed significantly higher frequencies than controls for roughly 5 TRBV segments, among them TRBV5-6, TRBV5-1 and TRBV20-1.

The library was produced with PCR. Sequenced using an Illumina HiSeq 2500. Unique molecular identifiers were incorporated into TCR beta cDNA libraries to reduce PCR and sequencing biases. TCRdb reanalyzed the raw reads on its own, using fastp at Q25 for trimming and MiXCR for clone calling, and kept in-frame beta chains. Duplicate CDR3 protein sequences are folded into a single record with the most common DNA and genes. Present in this sample are under 650,000 distinct CDR3 sequences, about 40% of which were seen just once. Approximately 1.7% of the sample goes to the ten largest clones. These receptors' targets are unknown. Sequencing input: blood. Source of these receptors: a girl aged 10 to 17 with multiple sclerosis.

This clonotype was picked up a small number of times. The J gene is TRBJ1-2, the V gene TRBV29-1; D remains ambiguous. Germline V CDR1 and CDR2: SQVTM, ANQGSEA. V was trimmed by 2 bases and J by 12 bases, leaving 16 bases between them. This CDR3 has 12 residues. CDR3 residues: CSVEKYLGGHTF. DNA of the CDR3: TGCAGCGTTGAAAAGTACCTCGGAGGCCACACCTTC.

This chain joins TRBV12-3 or TRBV12-4 and TRBJ2-5; D unresolved. This CDR3 region has 14 residues. Trimming shortened V by 5 bases and J by 4 bases, and 14 bases separated the two germline ends. As DNA, the CDR3 is TGTGCCAGCAGTGCGACCTCTGTCGGAGAGACCCAGTACTTC. Residues: CASSATSVGETQYF.

The chain is built from TRBV18 and TRBJ1-1, with D possibly being TRBD1 (5 bases). This CDR3 has 14 residues. The V end was cut by 2 bases, the J end by 0 bases, with 7 bases between. Germline V gives CDR1 KGHSH, CDR2 LQKENI. CDR3 DNA: TGTGCCAGCTCACCAGGACACATGAACACTGAAGCTTTCTTT. Encoded protein: CASSPGHMNTEAFF.

This clonotype was counted once. V and J are TRBV20-1 and TRBJ2-3, with 8 bases that match TRBD2. Trimming took 4 bases from V and 4 from J; bases not matched to a gene: 4. CDR1 is DFQATT, CDR2 SNEGSKA, per germline (reference sequence). The CDR3 has 13 residues. This chain's CDR3 is CSAKAGGPDTQYF. CDR3 nucleotides: TGCAGTGCTAAGGCGGGAGGCCCAGATACGCAGTATTTT.

The genes are TRBV18 and TRBJ2-6; D unresolved. Germline CDR1 is KGHSH and CDR2 is LQKENI. V lost 6 bases and J lost 2, with 8 bases in between. The CDR3 loop spans 14 amino acids. In nucleotides, the CDR3 is TGTGCCAGCTCCCAGACTGCTGGGGCCAACGTCCTGACTTTC. Translated, it gives CASSQTAGANVLTF. Drawing the rest from reference TRBV18 and TRBJ2-6, the complete variable domain is NAGVMQNPRHLVRRRGQEARLRCSPMKGHSHVYWYRQLPEEGLKFMVYLQKENIIDESGMPKERFSAEFPKEGPSILRIQQVVRGDSAAYFCASSQTAGANVLTFGAGSRLTVL.

The V gene is TRBV12-3 or TRBV12-4, the J gene TRBJ2-1; 9 bases align to TRBD2. With V trimmed by 2 bases and J by 12 bases, 14 bases remained unmatched. The CDR3 totals 16 residues. The CDR3 protein is CASSLSSVAGERRQFF. DNA of the CDR3: TGTGCCAGCAGTTTATCCTCGGTAGCGGGAGAACGTCGGCAGTTCTTC.

This clonotype was seen a few times. The chain joins TRBV7-2 to TRBJ2-1, with a weak D call TRBD1 (5 bases). This CDR3 spans 13 amino acids. CDR1 is SGHTA and CDR2 is FQGNSA in the germline V gene. Deletions cut 11 bases from V and 2 bases from J, with 13 bases between. The CDR3 region has the DNA TGTGCCGGCTTTGACAGAGCCTACAATGAGCAGTTCTTC. The encoded protein is CAGFDRAYNEQFF. The full variable domain, its missing parts supplied by reference TRBV7-2 and TRBJ2-1, is GAGVSQSPSNKVTEKGKDVELRCDPISGHTALYWYRQSLGQGLEFLIYFQGNSAPDKSGLPSDRFSAERTGGSVSTLTIQRTQQEDSAVYLCAGFDRAYNEQFFGPGTRLTVL.

This clonotype appeared a few times. The rearrangement uses TRBV28 and TRBJ2-1, with TRBD2 matching over 13 bases. With V trimmed by 5 bases and J by 7 bases, 5 bases remained unmatched. The CDR3 has 15 residues. CDR1 is MDHEN and CDR2 is SYDVKM in the germline V gene. The CDR3 DNA is TGTGCCAGCAGTATAGGACTAGCGGGGGATAATGAGCAGTTCTTC. Protein product: CASSIGLAGDNEQFF. Based on the CDR3 plus reference TRBV28 and TRBJ2-1, the full variable domain is DVKVTQSSRYLVKRTGEKVFLECVQDMDHENMFWYRQDPGLGLRLIYFSYDVKMKEKGDIPEGYSVSREKKERFSLILESASTNQTSMYLCASSIGLAGDNEQFFGPGTRLTVL.

The CDR3 DNA reads as TGCGCCAGCAGCCACCTGATAAACAACTACGAGCAGTACTTC. It yields the protein CASSHLINNYEQYF. This chain joins TRBV4-1 and TRBJ2-4; D is undetermined. The closer fit of TRBJ2-7 to the DNA end suggests the J call may be wrong. The CDR3 length is 14 residues. The germline V gene encodes CDR1 MGHRA and CDR2 YSYEKL.

This clonotype was seen a handful of times. This chain joins TRBV7-2 and TRBJ1-2; the D gene is possibly TRBD1 (6 bases). In germline, CDR1 is SGHTA, CDR2 FQGNSA. V was pared by 0 bases and J by 0 bases, with 14 bases between. The CDR3 covers 17 residues. DNA of the CDR3: TGTGCCAGCAGCTTAGCCCCCAGGGGCGGATCTAACTATGGCTACACCTTC. Translation gives CASSLAPRGGSNYGYTF.

The chain links TRBV12-3 or TRBV12-4 to TRBJ1-4, with 11 bases lining up with TRBD1. This CDR3 region has 13 residues. Trimming at V came to 6 bases and at J to 10 bases, leaving 4 bases not matched to a gene. Here the CDR3 reads CASSGQGARKLFF. The CDR3 DNA follows: TGTGCCAGCAGCGGACAGGGGGCTAGAAAACTGTTTTTT.

The chain has TRBV9 and TRBJ2-7; D may be TRBD2 (6 bases). Trimming stripped 2 bases from V and 1 base from J, with 16 bases between. Germline V CDR1 and CDR2: SGDLS, YYNGEE. The CDR3 sequence is 16 residues long. CDR3 region: CASSVTPGSSSYEQYF. CDR3 DNA sequence: TGTGCCAGCAGCGTTACCCCCGGGAGCAGTTCCTACGAGCAGTACTTC.

This clonotype was seen a few times. This chain connects TRBV20-1 to TRBJ2-3; TRBD2 aligns across 8 bases. The CDR3 is made up of 18 amino acids. Trimming at V came to 1 base and at J to 0 bases, leaving 12 bases not matched to a gene. Per germline, CDR1 DFQATT and CDR2 SNEGSKA (reference sequence). The CDR3 sequence is CSARGGRRGGPSTDTQYF. The CDR3 nucleotides are TGCAGTGCTAGAGGGGGGCGACGGGGGGGCCCCAGCACAGATACGCAGTATTTT.

This clonotype was detected a few times. The rearrangement uses TRBV12-3 or TRBV12-4 and TRBJ2-7; 7 nucleotides match TRBD2. V lost 5 bases, J lost 1 base, and 5 bases stayed unmatched. This CDR3 contains 14 residues. The CDR3 reads CASSALAFSYEQYF. In nucleotides, the CDR3 is TGTGCCAGCAGTGCACTAGCGTTTTCCTACGAGCAGTACTTC.

The J gene is TRBJ2-7, the V gene TRBV5-1; tentative D call: TRBD1 (5 bases). This CDR3 comprises 13 residues. Germline values: CDR1 SGHRS, CDR2 YFSETQ. The V end lost 7 bases, the J end lost 4 bases, and 15 bases lay between the germline ends. The CDR3, as DNA: TGCGCCAGCTCAGGGTTAAGAGCTTACGAGCAGTACTTC. Protein: CASSGLRAYEQYF.

There are a few counts of this clonotype. This chain connects TRBV20-1 to TRBJ2-4; D is perhaps TRBD1 (6 bases). The J call may be wrong; the DNA end is better matched by TRBJ2-7. CDR1 is DFQATT and CDR2 is SNEGSKA in the germline V gene (reference sequence). CDR3 length: 13 residues. The DNA of the CDR3 is TGCAGTGCTAAGGGGGTACCCACCTACGAGCAGTACTTC. Amino acids: CSAKGVPTYEQYF.

Worth noting for this clonotype: Germline and junction disagree at one end, which may indicate a read error. The J gene is TRBJ1-1, the V gene TRBV29-1; D gene ambiguous. The CDR3 is 14 amino acids. Germline V CDR1 and CDR2: SQVTM, ANQGSEA. The CDR3 coding sequence is TGCAGCGCCACAACAAGGGTGGGGAACACTGAAGCTCTCTTT. Encoded protein: CSATTRVGNTEALF.

This clonotype was picked up one time. The V gene is TRBV2, the J gene TRBJ1-1; 7 positions match TRBD1. V was pared by 7 bases and J by 5 bases, with 10 bases of the junction left unmatched. Per germline, CDR1 SNHLY and CDR2 FYNNEI. CDR3 length: 14 residues. CDR3 sequence reads: CASISARGDTEAFF. CDR3 in DNA: TGTGCCAGCATAAGCGCCAGGGGGGATACTGAAGCTTTCTTT. Combining the CDR3 with reference TRBV2 and TRBJ1-1 gives the whole variable domain EPEVTQTPSHQVTQMGQEVILRCVPISNHLYFYWYRQILGQKVEFLVSFYNNEISEKSEIFDDQFSVERPDGSNFTLKIRSTKLEDSAMYFCASISARGDTEAFFGQGTRLTVV.

This clonotype appeared a few times. The chain employs TRBV27 and TRBJ2-3, with 8 bases that match TRBD1. J gave up 1 base and V 4 bases, and 10 bases lay outside the gene matches. The germline gives CDR1 MNHEY, CDR2 SMNVEV (reference sequence). The CDR3 spans 17 residues. CDR3 region: CASSSAQGAGGTDTQYF. CDR3 DNA sequence: TGTGCCAGCAGTTCCGCCCAGGGGGCTGGGGGCACAGATACGCAGTATTTT.

The chain links TRBV20-1 to TRBJ1-5; D uncertain. The CDR3 is 16 amino acids. Germline V lookup: CDR1 DFQATT, CDR2 SNEGSKA (reference sequence). With 1 base removed from V and 5 bases from J, the gap between germline ends came to 18 bases. CDR3 nucleotide sequence: TGCAGTGCTAGAGGCCCCCAGTTACGTCCTGATCAGCCCCAGCATTTT. This sequence encodes CSARGPQLRPDQPQHF.

This clonotype was counted only a few times. The chain couples TRBV28 to TRBJ2-5, with 7 nucleotides matching TRBD2. The J call may be in error: the DNA end matches TRBJ2-7 better. The CDR3 has 15 residues. Per the germline V gene, CDR1 is MDHEN and CDR2 is SYDVKM. CDR3: CASSMRGGRRDEQYF. As DNA, the CDR3 is TGTGCCAGCAGTATGAGGGGCGGGAGAAGGGACGAGCAGTACTTC.

This clonotype occurred a few times. The rearrangement uses TRBV9 and TRBJ1-2, with D uncertain. Trimming cost V 0 bases and J 4 bases, with 10 bases left between them. From germline, CDR1 is SGDLS and CDR2 YYNGEE. The CDR3 consists of 14 residues. As DNA, the CDR3 is TGTGCCAGCAGCGTAGCTGGGGAGGGCTATGGCTACACCTTC. This encodes CASSVAGEGYGYTF.

This clonotype was seen a handful of times. Mismatch with germline at one junction end may stem from a read error. The rearrangement uses TRBV5-1 and TRBJ2-1; D unclear. Germline V lookup: CDR1 SGHRS, CDR2 YFSETQ. This CDR3 has 13 amino acids. The CDR3 here is CASSPRSYNEQFF. The CDR3 DNA follows: TGTGCCAGCAGTCCTCGCTCCTACAATGAGCAGTTCTTC.